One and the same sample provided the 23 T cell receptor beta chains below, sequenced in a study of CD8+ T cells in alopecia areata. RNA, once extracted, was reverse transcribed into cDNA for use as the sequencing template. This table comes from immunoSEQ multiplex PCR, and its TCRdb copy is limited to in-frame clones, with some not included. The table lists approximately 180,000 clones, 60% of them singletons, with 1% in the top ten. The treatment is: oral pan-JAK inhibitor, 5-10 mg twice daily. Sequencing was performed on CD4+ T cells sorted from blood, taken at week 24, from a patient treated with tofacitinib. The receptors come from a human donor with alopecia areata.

CDR3 DNA: TGTGCCAGTAGCCTCCTGGGCGGACAGGGGAAAGATACGCAGTATTTT. Protein: CASSLLGGQGKDTQYF. The chain employs TRBV19 and TRBJ2-3, with TRBD1 identical over 9 bases. Per the germline V gene, CDR1 is LNHDA and CDR2 is SQIVND (reference sequence). J was trimmed by 5 bases and V by 6 bases; bases with no gene match: 12. This CDR3 has 16 amino acids.

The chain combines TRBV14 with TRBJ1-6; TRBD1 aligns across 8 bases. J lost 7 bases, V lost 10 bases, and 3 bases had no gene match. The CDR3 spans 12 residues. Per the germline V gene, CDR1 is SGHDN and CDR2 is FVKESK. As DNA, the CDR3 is TGTGCCACCGGACAGGGAAATTCACCCCTCCACTTT. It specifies CATGQGNSPLHF.

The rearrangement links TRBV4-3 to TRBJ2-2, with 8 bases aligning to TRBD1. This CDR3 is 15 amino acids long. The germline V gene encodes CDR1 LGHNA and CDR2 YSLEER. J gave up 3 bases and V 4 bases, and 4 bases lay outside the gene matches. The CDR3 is CASSLSDRDTGELFF. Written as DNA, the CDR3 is TGCGCCAGCAGCCTGTCGGACAGGGACACCGGGGAGCTGTTTTTT.

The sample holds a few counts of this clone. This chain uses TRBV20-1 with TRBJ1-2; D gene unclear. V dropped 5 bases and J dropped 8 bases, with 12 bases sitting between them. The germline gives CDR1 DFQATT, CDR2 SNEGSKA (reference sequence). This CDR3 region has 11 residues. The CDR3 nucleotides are TGCAGTGCTCGCGACCTGGAGGGCTACACCTTC. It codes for CSARDLEGYTF.

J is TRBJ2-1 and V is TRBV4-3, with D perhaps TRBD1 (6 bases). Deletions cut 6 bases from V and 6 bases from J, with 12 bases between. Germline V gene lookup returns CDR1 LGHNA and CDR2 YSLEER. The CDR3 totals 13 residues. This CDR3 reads CASRNTGSNEQFF. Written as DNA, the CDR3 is TGCGCCAGCAGGAACACAGGGTCCAATGAGCAGTTCTTC.

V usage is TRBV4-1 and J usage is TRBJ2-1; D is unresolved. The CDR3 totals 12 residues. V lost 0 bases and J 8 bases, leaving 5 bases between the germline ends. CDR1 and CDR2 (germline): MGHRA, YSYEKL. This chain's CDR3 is CASSQDDDEQFF. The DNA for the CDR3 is TGCGCCAGCAGCCAAGACGACGATGAGCAGTTCTTC.

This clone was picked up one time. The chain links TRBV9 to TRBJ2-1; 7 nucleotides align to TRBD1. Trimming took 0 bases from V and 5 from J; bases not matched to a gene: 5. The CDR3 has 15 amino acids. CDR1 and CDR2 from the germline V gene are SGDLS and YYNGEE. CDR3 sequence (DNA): TGTGCCAGCAGCGTAGCCACAGGGGCAGACAATGAGCAGTTCTTC. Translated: CASSVATGADNEQFF.

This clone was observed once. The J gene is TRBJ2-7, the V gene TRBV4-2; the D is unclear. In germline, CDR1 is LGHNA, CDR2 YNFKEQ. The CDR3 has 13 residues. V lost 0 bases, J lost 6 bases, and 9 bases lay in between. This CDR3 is CASSQDRSGEQYF. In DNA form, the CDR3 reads TGTGCCAGCAGCCAAGATCGGTCGGGCGAGCAGTACTTC.

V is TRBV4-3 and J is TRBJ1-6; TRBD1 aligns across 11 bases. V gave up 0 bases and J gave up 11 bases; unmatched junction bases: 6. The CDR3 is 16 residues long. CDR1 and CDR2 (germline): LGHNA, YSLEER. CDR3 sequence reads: CASSQEPGDRGTPLHF. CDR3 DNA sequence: TGCGCCAGCAGCCAAGAGCCCGGGGACAGGGGGACACCCCTCCACTTT.

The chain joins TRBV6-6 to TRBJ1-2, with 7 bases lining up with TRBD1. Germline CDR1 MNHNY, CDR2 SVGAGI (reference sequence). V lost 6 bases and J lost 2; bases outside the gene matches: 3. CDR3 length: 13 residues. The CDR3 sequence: CASSPGQNYGYTF. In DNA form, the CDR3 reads TGTGCCAGCAGCCCGGGACAGAACTATGGCTACACCTTC.

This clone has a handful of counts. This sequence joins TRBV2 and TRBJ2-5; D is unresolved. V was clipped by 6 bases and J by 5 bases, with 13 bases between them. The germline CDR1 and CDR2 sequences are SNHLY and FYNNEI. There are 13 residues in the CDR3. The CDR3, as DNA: TGTGCCAGCAGCGCGCTCGGCGTGGAGACCCAGTACTTC. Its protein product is CASSALGVETQYF.

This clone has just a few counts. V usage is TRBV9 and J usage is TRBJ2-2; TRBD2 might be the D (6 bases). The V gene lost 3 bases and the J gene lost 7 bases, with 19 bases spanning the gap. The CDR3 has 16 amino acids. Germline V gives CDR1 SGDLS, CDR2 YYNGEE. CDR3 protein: CASSAQAGLSIGELFF. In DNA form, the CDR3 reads TGTGCCAGCAGCGCTCAAGCGGGTTTGAGTATCGGGGAGCTGTTTTTT.

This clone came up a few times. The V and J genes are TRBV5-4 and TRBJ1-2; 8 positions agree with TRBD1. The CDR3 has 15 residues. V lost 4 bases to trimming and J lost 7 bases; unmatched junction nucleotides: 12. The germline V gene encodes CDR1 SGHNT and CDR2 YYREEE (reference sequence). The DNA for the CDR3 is TGTGCCAGCAGCGGATACCGGGACAGGAGGGGTGGCTACACCTTC. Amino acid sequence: CASSGYRDRRGGYTF.

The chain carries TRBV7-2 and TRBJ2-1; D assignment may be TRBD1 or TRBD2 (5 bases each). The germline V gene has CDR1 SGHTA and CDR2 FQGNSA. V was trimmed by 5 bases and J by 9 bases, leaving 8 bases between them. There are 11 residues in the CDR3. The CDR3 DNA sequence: TGTGCCAGCAGCACAGGACTTGAGCAGTTCTTC. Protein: CASSTGLEQFF.

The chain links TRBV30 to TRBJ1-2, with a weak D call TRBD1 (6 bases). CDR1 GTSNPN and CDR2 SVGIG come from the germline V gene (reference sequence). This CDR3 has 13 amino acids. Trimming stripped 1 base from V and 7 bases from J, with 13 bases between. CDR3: CAWSGAGALGYTF. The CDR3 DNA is TGTGCCTGGAGTGGGGCAGGGGCTCTTGGCTACACCTTC.

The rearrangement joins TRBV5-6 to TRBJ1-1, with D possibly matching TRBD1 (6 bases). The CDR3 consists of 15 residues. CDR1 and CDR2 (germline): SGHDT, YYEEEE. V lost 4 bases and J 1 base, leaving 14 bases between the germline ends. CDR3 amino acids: CASSPGRTANTEAFF. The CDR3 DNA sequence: TGTGCCAGCAGCCCCGGAAGGACAGCGAACACTGAAGCTTTCTTT.

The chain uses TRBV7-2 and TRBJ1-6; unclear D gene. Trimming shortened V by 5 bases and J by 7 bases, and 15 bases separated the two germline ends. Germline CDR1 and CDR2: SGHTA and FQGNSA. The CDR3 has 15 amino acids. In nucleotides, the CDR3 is TGTGCCAGCAGCGACCGCCCAGGAGGGAATTCACCCCTCCACTTT. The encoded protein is CASSDRPGGNSPLHF.

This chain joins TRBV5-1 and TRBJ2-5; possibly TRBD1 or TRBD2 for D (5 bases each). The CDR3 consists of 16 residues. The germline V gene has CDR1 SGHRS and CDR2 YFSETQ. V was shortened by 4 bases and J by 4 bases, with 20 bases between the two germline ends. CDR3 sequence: CASSLGTDPRGETQYF. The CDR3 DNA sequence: TGCGCCAGCAGCCTGGGGACGGACCCGCGAGGAGAGACCCAGTACTTC.

CDR3 sequence (DNA): TGTGCCCTGGAACCGGGTTTGAGTGGTGAGCAGTTCTTC. Its translation is CALEPGLSGEQFF. The V and J genes are TRBV30 and TRBJ2-1; D remains ambiguous. The V end lost 8 bases, the J end lost 9 bases, and 20 bases lay between the germline ends. Germline V gene sequence: CDR1 GTSNPN, CDR2 SVGIG (reference sequence). The CDR3 has 13 amino acids.

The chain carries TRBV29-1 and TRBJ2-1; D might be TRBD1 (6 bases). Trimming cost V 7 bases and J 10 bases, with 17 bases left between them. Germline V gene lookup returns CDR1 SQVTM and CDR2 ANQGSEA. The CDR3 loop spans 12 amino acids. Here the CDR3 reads CSGGPQGFEQFF. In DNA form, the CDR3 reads TGCAGCGGGGGGCCTCAGGGCTTCGAGCAGTTCTTC.

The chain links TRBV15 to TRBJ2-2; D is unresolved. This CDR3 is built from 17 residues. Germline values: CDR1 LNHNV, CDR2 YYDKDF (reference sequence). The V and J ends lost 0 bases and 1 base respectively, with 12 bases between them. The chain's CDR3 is CATSREKHSKNTGELFF. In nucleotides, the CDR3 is TGTGCCACCAGCAGAGAAAAACACAGCAAGAACACCGGGGAGCTGTTTTTT.

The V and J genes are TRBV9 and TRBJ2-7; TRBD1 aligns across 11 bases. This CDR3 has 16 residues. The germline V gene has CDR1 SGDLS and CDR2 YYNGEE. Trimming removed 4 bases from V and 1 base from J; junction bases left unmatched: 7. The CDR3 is CASSQGQGVLSYEQYF. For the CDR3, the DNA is TGTGCCAGCAGCCAGGGACAGGGGGTGTTGTCCTACGAGCAGTACTTC. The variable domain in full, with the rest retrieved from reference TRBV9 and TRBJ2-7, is DSGVTQTPKHLITATGQRVTLRCSPRSGDLSVYWYQQSLDQGLQFLIQYYNGEERAKGNILERFSAQQFPDLHSELNLSSLELGDSALYFCASSQGQGVLSYEQYFGPGTRLTVT.

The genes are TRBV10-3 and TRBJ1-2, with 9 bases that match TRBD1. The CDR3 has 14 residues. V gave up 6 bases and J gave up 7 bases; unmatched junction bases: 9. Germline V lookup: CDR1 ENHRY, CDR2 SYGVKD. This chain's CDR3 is CAIRIQGANSGYTF. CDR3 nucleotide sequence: TGTGCCATCAGGATACAGGGGGCAAATAGTGGCTACACCTTC.